This is a list of T cell receptor beta chains from one sample in a study of cytomegalovirus exposure and HLA in healthy donors. Produced via immunoSEQ multiplex PCR; TCRdb's table is partial and in-frame only. The data show 150,000 to 200,000 clones, around 82% seen once. Specimen: PBMCs. The receptors here all came from a man aged 60-69 years in good health and CMV-seronegative. CDR3s include the opening cysteine and the closing phenylalanine or tryptophan. The D gene is left open where the match is weak. Where a row states a size, it is once, few, many or the class of an expanded clone; other rows omit it.

size: .
V: TRBV27
D: TRBD1
J: TRBJ2-2
CDR3: CASRAWDRVDGELFF
DNA: TGTGCCAGCAGGGCCTGGGACAGGGTGGACGGGGAGCTGTTTTTT

size: .
V: TRBV11-3
D: .
J: TRBJ2-2
CDR3: CASSSQGPSTGELFF
DNA: TGTGCCAGCAGCTCTCAGGGTCCGAGCACCGGGGAGCTGTTTTTT

size: .
V: TRBV27
D: TRBD2
J: TRBJ2-5
CDR3: CASSLRLAGSETQYF
DNA: TGTGCCAGCAGTCTTCGACTAGCCGGCTCGGAGACCCAGTACTTC

size: .
V: TRBV29-1
D: TRBD2
J: TRBJ2-1
CDR3: CSGFGSGSLNEQFF
DNA: TGCAGCGGTTTTGGTAGCGGGAGTTTGAATGAGCAGTTCTTC

size: few
V: TRBV20-1
D: .
J: TRBJ1-1
CDR3: CSARGPREAFF
DNA: TGCAGTGCTAGAGGGCCCAGGGAAGCTTTCTTT

size: .
V: TRBV6-1
D: .
J: TRBJ2-5
CDR3: CASSEGGTYQETQYF
DNA: TGTGCCAGCAGTGAAGGCGGGACCTACCAAGAGACCCAGTACTTC

size: .
V: TRBV4-2
D: TRBD2
J: TRBJ2-3
CDR3: CASSQEVGRGVPSGASDTQYF
DNA: TGTGCCAGCAGCCAAGAGGTCGGCAGGGGAGTTCCTAGCGGGGCCTCGGATACGCAGTATTTT

size: .
V: TRBV19
D: TRBD2
J: TRBJ2-2
CDR3: CATLGAGGLTGELFF
DNA: TGTGCCACCTTAGGAGCGGGGGGGCTTACCGGGGAGCTGTTTTTT

size: .
V: TRBV6-6
D: .
J: TRBJ2-1
CDR3: CASSLSGSYNEQFF
DNA: TGTGCCAGCAGCCTTAGCGGCTCCTACAATGAGCAGTTCTTC

size: .
V: TRBV5-6
D: .
J: TRBJ1-2
CDR3: CASSLGWRHGYTF
DNA: TGTGCCAGCAGCTTGGGGTGGAGGCATGGCTACACCTTC

size: .
V: TRBV28
D: .
J: TRBJ2-6
CDR3: CASASGGQLSGANVLTF
DNA: TGTGCCAGCGCATCGGGCGGACAGCTATCTGGGGCCAACGTCCTGACTTTC

size: .
V: TRBV30
D: .
J: TRBJ2-2
CDR3: CAWSVLGSASGELFF
DNA: TGTGCCTGGAGTGTACTTGGTAGCGCCTCCGGGGAGCTGTTTTTT

size: .
V: TRBV27
D: TRBD1
J: TRBJ2-2
CDR3: CASSPGTGAGELFF
DNA: TGTGCCAGCAGTCCCGGGACAGGGGCCGGGGAGCTGTTTTTT

size: .
V: TRBV5-1
D: TRBD1
J: TRBJ1-5
CDR3: CASSLGTGGFQPQNF
DNA: TGCGCCAGCAGCTTGGGGACAGGGGGATTTCAGCCCCAGAATTTT

size: few
V: TRBV29-1
D: TRBD1
J: TRBJ2-6
CDR3: CSAGTAGANVLTF
DNA: TGCAGCGCCGGGACAGCTGGGGCCAACGTCCTGACTTTC

size: .
V: TRBV29-1
D: .
J: TRBJ1-1
CDR3: CSVLPSAVNTEAFF
DNA: TGCAGCGTTCTCCCTTCGGCGGTGAACACTGAAGCTTTCTTT

size: .
V: TRBV5-1
D: TRBD2
J: TRBJ2-5
CDR3: CASSFQLAGAGETQYF
DNA: TGCGCCAGCAGCTTTCAACTAGCGGGAGCCGGGGAGACCCAGTACTTC

size: .
V: TRBV4-3
D: TRBD1
J: TRBJ2-7
CDR3: CASSQEAGQGYSEQYF
DNA: TGCGCCAGCAGCCAAGAGGCGGGACAGGGGTACAGCGAGCAGTACTTC

size: .
V: TRBV9
D: TRBD1
J: TRBJ1-1
CDR3: CASSVGQGTFDTEAFF
DNA: TGTGCCAGCAGCGTAGGACAGGGGACGTTCGACACTGAAGCTTTCTTT